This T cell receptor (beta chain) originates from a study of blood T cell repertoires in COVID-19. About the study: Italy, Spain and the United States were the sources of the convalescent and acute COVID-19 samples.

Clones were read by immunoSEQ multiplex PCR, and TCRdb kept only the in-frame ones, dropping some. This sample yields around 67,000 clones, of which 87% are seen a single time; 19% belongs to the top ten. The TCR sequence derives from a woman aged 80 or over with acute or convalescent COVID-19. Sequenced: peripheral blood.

This chain's CDR3 is CASSFERPGLAGGTGELFF. The CDR3 DNA follows: TGTGCCAGCAGCTTCGAGAGGCCGGGACTAGCAGGCGGAACCGGGGAGCTGTTTTTT. J is TRBJ2-2 and V is TRBV5-4, with 9 bases matching TRBD2. V was clipped by 2 bases and J by 5 bases; unmatched bases: 16. The CDR3 is 19 residues long. Germline V gene lookup returns CDR1 SGHNT and CDR2 YYREEE (reference sequence).